This passage covers 22 T cell receptor beta chains from one sample sequenced in a study of neurological immune-mediated disorders. TCRdb redid the calling of the 5' RACE reads with MiXCR, one entry per CDR3 protein. The sample lists 30,000 to 45,000 distinct CDR3 sequences; around 10% were seen once. Sequencing was done on a sample of CD4+ T cells from blood. All receptors derive from a woman aged 25 to 39 with HTLV-1-associated myelopathy (HAM/TSP).

At least ten counts were recorded for this clonotype. The rearrangement links TRBV3-1 to TRBJ1-1, with 10 bases fitting TRBD1. Looked up from germline, CDR1 is LGHDT and CDR2 is YNNKEL (reference sequence). CDR3 length equals 14 residues. With V trimmed by 7 bases and J by 5 bases, 7 bases remained unmatched. Here the CDR3 reads CASTPGQGLTEAFF. In DNA, the CDR3 is TGTGCCAGCACCCCGGGACAGGGGCTTACTGAAGCTTTCTTT.

This clonotype was detected many times. The gene calls are TRBV20-1 and TRBJ1-1; D not resolved. V dropped 3 bases and J dropped 0 bases, with 14 bases sitting between them. CDR1 DFQATT and CDR2 SNEGSKA come from the germline V gene (reference sequence). The CDR3 covers 15 residues. The CDR3 nucleotides read TGCAGTGCTAGCCCCTGGGAACTCATGAACACTGAAGCTTTCTTT. As protein: CSASPWELMNTEAFF.

The chain's CDR3 is CASSQGKAVAHVEKLFF. The CDR3 coding sequence is TGTGCCAGCAGCCAAGGTAAAGCGGTTGCACACGTTGAAAAACTGTTTTTT. The chain carries TRBV3-1 and TRBJ1-4; no clear D. The germline gives CDR1 LGHDT, CDR2 YNNKEL (reference sequence). The CDR3 runs 17 residues. V lost 1 base and J lost 7, with 19 bases in between. The whole variable domain, remainder taken from reference TRBV3-1 and TRBJ1-4, is DTAVSQTPKYLVTQMGNDKSIKCEQNLGHDTMYWYKQDSKKFLKIMFSYNNKELIINETVPNRFSPKSPDKAHLNLHINSLELGDSAVYFCASSQGKAVAHVEKLFFGSGTQLSVL.

On this clonotype: Without the conserved terminal phenylalanine or tryptophan, this CDR3 likely stems from a read error. The V gene is TRBV3-1, the J gene TRBJ1-6; 10 bases map to TRBD1. Germline V gene sequence: CDR1 LGHDT, CDR2 YNNKEL (reference sequence). J gave up 7 bases and V 8 bases, and 8 bases lay outside the gene matches. CDR3 size: 15 residues. The CDR3 region has the DNA TGTGCCAGCGGAGGGACAGGGGTTGTCAATTCACCCCTCCACGTT. Protein sequence: CASGGTGVVNSPLHV.

The table lists this clonotype with many counts. The chain has TRBV5-4 and TRBJ2-7; 8 bases map to TRBD1. The CDR3 is 15 amino acids. Losses at the gene ends were 0 bases for V and 6 bases for J; bases not matched to a gene: 8. Germline lookup yields CDR1 SGHNT and CDR2 YYREEE (reference sequence). CDR3 nucleotides: TGTGCCAGCAGCTTGGGTTCAGGGGGCGTCGGCGAGCAGTACTTC. Translation gives CASSLGSGGVGEQYF.

This clonotype was counted many times. This chain joins TRBV20-1 and TRBJ2-1, with D tentatively TRBD2 (5 bases). V lost 3 bases to trimming and J lost 3 bases, with 15 bases between them. This CDR3 comprises 15 residues. CDR1 is DFQATT, CDR2 SNEGSKA, per germline (reference sequence). CDR3: CSASPQRRDYNEQFF. CDR3 nucleotide sequence: TGCAGTGCTAGTCCCCAGCGTCGGGACTACAATGAGCAGTTCTTC.

This clonotype was observed a single time. The germline gene is not matched at one end of the junction; a read error may be the cause. V is TRBV5-1 and J is TRBJ1-6; D is perhaps TRBD1 (5 bases). Germline V CDR1 and CDR2: SGHRS, YFSETQ. The CDR3 totals 15 residues. The CDR3 DNA is TGCGCCAGCAGCCCCCTGGGACGGGGAGGATCACCCCTCAACTTT. Protein: CASSPLGRGGSPLNF.

With regard to this clonotype: The germline gene is not matched at one end of the junction; a read error may be the cause. The chain uses TRBV7-9 and TRBJ2-3; no definite D call. This CDR3 is built from 12 residues. Germline assignment: CDR1 SEHNR and CDR2 FQNEAQ (reference sequence). CDR3 protein: CASSTHGDTEYF. DNA of the CDR3: TGTGCCAGCAGCACCCATGGAGATACGGAGTATTTT.

This clonotype came up many times. The chain joins TRBV20-1 to TRBJ1-2; the match to TRBD1 covers 7 bases. The CDR3 runs 13 residues. Trimming took 6 bases from V and 5 from J; bases not matched to a gene: 9. The germline CDR1 and CDR2 sequences are DFQATT and SNEGSKA (reference sequence). The CDR3 is CSARQGSTYGYTF. CDR3 DNA sequence: TGCAGTGCACGACAGGGCTCAACGTATGGCTACACCTTC.

The table lists this clonotype with many counts. The chain recombines TRBV11-3 with TRBJ2-3, with TRBD2 matching over 11 bases. This CDR3 spans 15 amino acids. Germline V CDR1 and CDR2: SGHNT, YENEEA. V gave up 1 base and J gave up 4 bases; unmatched junction bases: 1. The CDR3 region is CASSLGLAGSDTQYF. The CDR3 DNA reads TGTGCCAGCAGCTTAGGACTAGCGGGATCAGATACGCAGTATTTT.

At least ten counts were recorded for this clonotype. This chain links TRBV2 with TRBJ1-1; the D gene is possibly TRBD1 (6 bases). The germline CDR1 and CDR2 sequences are SNHLY and FYNNEI. The length of the CDR3 is 14 residues. Deletions cut 6 bases from V and 5 bases from J, with 16 bases between. CDR3 nucleotides: TGTGCCAGCAGCGAACAGGGAGGTGGGACTGAAGCTTTCTTT. This codes for CASSEQGGGTEAFF.

The table lists this clonotype with many counts. The V call is TRBV5-5, the J call TRBJ2-2, with TRBD2 as a possible D gene (6 bases). V was trimmed by 0 bases and J by 1 base, leaving 7 bases between them. Germline lookup yields CDR1 SGHKS and CDR2 YYEKEE (reference sequence). CDR3 size: 15 residues. The CDR3 sequence: CASSLGGLNTGELFF. In DNA, the CDR3 is TGTGCCAGCAGCTTGGGGGGACTGAACACCGGGGAGCTGTTTTTT.

This clonotype was seen at least ten times. The rearrangement joins TRBV5-1 to TRBJ1-2; the D is unclear. V lost 0 bases to trimming and J lost 0 bases, with 12 bases between them. The V gene's germline CDR1 is SGHRS and CDR2 YFSETQ. The CDR3 contains 16 residues. CDR3 bases: TGCGCCAGCAGCTTGGCTTCTGGTGGAGCTAACTATGGCTACACCTTC. Its protein product is CASSLASGGANYGYTF.

Many counts were recorded for this clonotype. At one end the junction does not follow the germline gene, possibly because of a read error. The genes are TRBV20-1 and TRBJ1-2, with a weak D call TRBD1 (6 bases). The CDR3 is made up of 14 amino acids. CDR1 DFQATT and CDR2 SNEGSKA come from the germline V gene (reference sequence). Here the CDR3 reads CSARDRSLGGDHFF. The CDR3 DNA reads as TGCAGTGCTAGAGATCGTTCTTTGGGGGGCGACCACTTCTTC.

This clonotype was picked up many times. This sequence joins TRBV5-1 and TRBJ2-7; the match to TRBD1 covers 9 bases. Germline trimming cut 0 bases from V and 6 bases from J; bases unmatched to any gene: 10. The germline gives CDR1 SGHRS, CDR2 YFSETQ. This CDR3 is built from 16 residues. The CDR3 sequence: CASSLGRGTGTSEQYF. For the CDR3, the DNA is TGCGCCAGCAGCTTGGGGCGAGGGACAGGGACCTCCGAGCAGTACTTC.

This clonotype appeared many times. The chain recombines TRBV5-1 with TRBJ1-1; tentatively, D is TRBD1 (6 bases). This CDR3 region has 14 residues. Germline V gene lookup returns CDR1 SGHRS and CDR2 YFSETQ. The ends were cut back, 7 bases at V and 1 base at J, with 14 bases in the middle. DNA for the CDR3: TGCGCCAGCCATGGACCGGGACAGAACACTGAAGCTTTCTTT. It codes for CASHGPGQNTEAFF.

This clonotype was recorded many times. The chain is built from TRBV7-9 and TRBJ2-1; D ambiguous. The CDR3 spans 16 residues. CDR1 SEHNR and CDR2 FQNEAQ come from the germline V gene (reference sequence). Trimming took off 5 bases at V and 7 bases at J, with 21 bases between the two ends. For the CDR3, the DNA is TGTGCCAGCAGCCCAAAGGAACAATTGGGTAGAAATGAGCAGTTCTTC. Amino acids: CASSPKEQLGRNEQFF. Drawing the rest from reference TRBV7-9 and TRBJ2-1, the complete variable domain is DTGVSQNPRHKITKRGQNVTFRCDPISEHNRLYWYRQTLGQGPEFLTYFQNEAQLEKSRLLSDRFSAERPKGSFSTLEIQRTEQGDSAMYLCASSPKEQLGRNEQFFGPGTRLTVL.

This clonotype came up a few times. The J gene is TRBJ2-3, the V gene TRBV5-1; D may match TRBD1 or TRBD2 (5 bases each). This CDR3 is 15 amino acids long. Trimming cost V 0 bases and J 8 bases, with 16 bases left between them. CDR1 is SGHRS and CDR2 is YFSETQ in the germline V gene. CDR3 sequence reads: CASSLAGQGRSTQYF. The DNA of the CDR3 is TGCGCCAGCAGCTTGGCAGGGCAGGGACGGAGTACGCAGTATTTT.

This clonotype has a count of ten or more. The V gene is TRBV5-6, the J gene TRBJ1-2; 9 nucleotides line up with TRBD1. CDR1 SGHDT and CDR2 YYEEEE come from the germline V gene. This CDR3 region has 16 residues. V dropped 1 base and J dropped 8; count of bases not matched to a gene: 12. Here the CDR3 DNA reads TGTGCCAGCAGCTTGTACGGGACAGGGTTACCCCTAGGCTACACCTTC. Protein sequence: CASSLYGTGLPLGYTF.

The chain combines TRBV7-6 with TRBJ1-3, with TRBD1 matching 10 bases. The CDR3 covers 20 residues. Losses at the gene ends were 0 bases for V and 3 bases for J; bases not matched to a gene: 14. Germline values: CDR1 SGHVS, CDR2 FNYEAQ. Written as DNA, the CDR3 is TGTGCCAGCAGCTTAGCCCCTCGACAGGGGGCTAACCGAGGTGGAAACACCATATATTTT. Translated, it gives CASSLAPRQGANRGGNTIYF.

DNA for the CDR3: TGTGCCATCAGTGGGGGACAGACCAGCTACTACGAGCAGTACTTC. As protein: CAISGGQTSYYEQYF. The J gene is TRBJ2-7, the V gene TRBV10-3; TRBD1 matches at 7 bases. V was clipped by 4 bases and J by 3 bases; unmatched bases: 9. This CDR3 region has 15 residues. Germline V gives CDR1 ENHRY, CDR2 SYGVKD.

The table lists this clonotype with a count of one. J is TRBJ2-6 and V is TRBV18, with D tentatively TRBD1 or TRBD2 (5 bases each). Germline V lookup: CDR1 KGHSH, CDR2 LQKENI. V lost 2 bases to trimming and J lost 2 bases, with 7 bases between them. The CDR3 has 15 residues. The CDR3 DNA sequence: TGTGCCAGCTCACCAGTGGGGGCTGGGGCCAACGTCCTGACTTTC. It codes for CASSPVGAGANVLTF.